This T cell receptor beta chain emerged from a study of post-analysis software for immune sequencing data. The CDR3 covers 11 residues. The germline CDR1 and CDR2 sequences are DFQATT and SNEGSKA (reference sequence). V was clipped by 5 bases and J by 4 bases, with 8 bases between them. Libraries were made from TCR beta cDNA, and they carried unique molecular identifiers. TCRdb independently ran MiXCR on the PCR reads; one entry per CDR3 protein. The data contain under 200,000 distinct CDR3 sequences, under 40% of them singletons. The sample in question was blood, obtained after autologous hematopoietic stem cell transplantation. This rearrangement joins TRBV20-1 to TRBJ1-1; D not certain. This clonotype was obtained from a girl between 10 and 17 years old with multiple sclerosis. CDR3 in DNA: TGCAGTGCTTTTGGACCCACTGAAGCTTTCTTT. As protein: CSAFGPTEAFF.